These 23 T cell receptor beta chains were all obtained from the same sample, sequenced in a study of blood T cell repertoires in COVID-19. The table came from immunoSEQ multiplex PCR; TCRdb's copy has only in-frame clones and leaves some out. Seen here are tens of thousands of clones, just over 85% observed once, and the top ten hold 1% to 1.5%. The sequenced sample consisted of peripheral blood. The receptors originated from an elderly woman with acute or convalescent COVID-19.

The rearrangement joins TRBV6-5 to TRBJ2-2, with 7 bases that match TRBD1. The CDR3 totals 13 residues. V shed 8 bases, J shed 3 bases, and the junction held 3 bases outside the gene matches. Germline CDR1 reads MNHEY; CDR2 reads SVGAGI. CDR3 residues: CASGGQYTGELFF. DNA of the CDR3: TGTGCCAGCGGGGGACAGTACACCGGGGAGCTGTTTTTT.

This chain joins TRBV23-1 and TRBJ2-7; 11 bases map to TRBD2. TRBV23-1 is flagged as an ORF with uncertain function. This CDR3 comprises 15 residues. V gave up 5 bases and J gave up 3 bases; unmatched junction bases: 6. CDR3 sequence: CASSNSGTSGYEQYF. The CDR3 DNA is TGCGCCAGCAGTAACTCCGGGACTAGCGGCTACGAGCAGTACTTC.

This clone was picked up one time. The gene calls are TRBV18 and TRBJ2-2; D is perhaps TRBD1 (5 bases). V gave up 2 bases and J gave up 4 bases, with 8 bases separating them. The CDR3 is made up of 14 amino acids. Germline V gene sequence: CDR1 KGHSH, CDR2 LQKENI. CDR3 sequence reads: CASSPGAPTGELFF. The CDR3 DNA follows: TGTGCCAGCTCACCAGGGGCCCCCACCGGGGAGCTGTTTTTT.

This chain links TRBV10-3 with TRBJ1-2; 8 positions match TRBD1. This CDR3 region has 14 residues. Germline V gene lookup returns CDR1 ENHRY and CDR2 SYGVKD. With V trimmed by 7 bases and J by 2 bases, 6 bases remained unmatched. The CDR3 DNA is TGTGCCATCAATGACAGGGGTGACAACTATGGCTACACCTTC. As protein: CAINDRGDNYGYTF.

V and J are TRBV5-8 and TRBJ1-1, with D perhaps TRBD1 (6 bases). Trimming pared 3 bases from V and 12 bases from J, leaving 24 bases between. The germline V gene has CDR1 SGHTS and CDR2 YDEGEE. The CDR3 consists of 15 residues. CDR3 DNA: TGTGCCAGCAGCTCGGCGGGGGGCGCTTTTACGGCCCCTTTCTTT. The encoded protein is CASSSAGGAFTAPFF.

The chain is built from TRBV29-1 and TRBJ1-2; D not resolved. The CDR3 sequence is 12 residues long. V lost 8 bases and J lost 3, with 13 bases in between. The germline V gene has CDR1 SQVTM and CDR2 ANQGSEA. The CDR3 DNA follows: TGCAGCACTACTGAGATAGACTATGGCTACACCTTC. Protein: CSTTEIDYGYTF.

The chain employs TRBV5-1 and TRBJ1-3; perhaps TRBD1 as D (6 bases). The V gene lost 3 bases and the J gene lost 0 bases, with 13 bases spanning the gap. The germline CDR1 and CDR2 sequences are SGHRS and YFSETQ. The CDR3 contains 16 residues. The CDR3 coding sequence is TGCGCCAGCAGCTGGGGGCTCGGAACCTCTGGAAACACCATATATTTT. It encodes CASSWGLGTSGNTIYF.

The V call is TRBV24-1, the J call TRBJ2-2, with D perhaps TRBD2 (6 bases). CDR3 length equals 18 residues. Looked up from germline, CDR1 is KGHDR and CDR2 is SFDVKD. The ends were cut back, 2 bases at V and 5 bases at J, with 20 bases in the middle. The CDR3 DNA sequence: TGTGCCACCAGTGATTCACCACCGGGAGTAGGGTTGACCGGGGAGCTGTTTTTT. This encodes CATSDSPPGVGLTGELFF.

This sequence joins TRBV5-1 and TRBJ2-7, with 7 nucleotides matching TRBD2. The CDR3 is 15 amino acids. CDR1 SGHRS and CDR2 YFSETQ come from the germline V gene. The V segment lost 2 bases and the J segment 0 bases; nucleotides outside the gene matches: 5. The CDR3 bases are TGCGCCAGCAGCTTCAGGCGGGGGAACTCCTACGAGCAGTACTTC. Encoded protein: CASSFRRGNSYEQYF.

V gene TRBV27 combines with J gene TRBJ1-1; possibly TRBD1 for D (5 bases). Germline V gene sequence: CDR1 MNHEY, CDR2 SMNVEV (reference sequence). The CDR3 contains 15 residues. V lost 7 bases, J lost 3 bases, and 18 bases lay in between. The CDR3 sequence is CASTLGPSWDTEAFF. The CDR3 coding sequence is TGTGCCAGCACCCTGGGGCCGAGCTGGGACACTGAAGCTTTCTTT.

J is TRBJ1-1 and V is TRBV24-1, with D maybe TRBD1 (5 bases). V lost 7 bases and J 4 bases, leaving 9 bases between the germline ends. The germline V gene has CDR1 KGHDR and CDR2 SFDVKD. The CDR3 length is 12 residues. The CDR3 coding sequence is TGTGCCACCAGCGCCCAGGGCACTGAAGCTTTCTTT. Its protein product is CATSAQGTEAFF.

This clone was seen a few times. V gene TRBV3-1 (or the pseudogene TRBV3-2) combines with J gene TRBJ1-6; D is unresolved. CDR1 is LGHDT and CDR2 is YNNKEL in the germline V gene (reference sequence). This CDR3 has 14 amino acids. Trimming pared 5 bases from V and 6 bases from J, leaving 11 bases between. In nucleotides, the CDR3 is TGTGCCAGCAGCATAGAGGATTCTAATTCACCCCTCCACTTT. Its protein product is CASSIEDSNSPLHF.

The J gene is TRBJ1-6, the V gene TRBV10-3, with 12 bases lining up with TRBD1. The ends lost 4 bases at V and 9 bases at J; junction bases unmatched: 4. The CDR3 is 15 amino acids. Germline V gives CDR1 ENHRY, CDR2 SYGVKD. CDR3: CAISAGTGGSSPLHF. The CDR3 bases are TGTGCCATCAGTGCCGGGACAGGGGGCAGTTCACCCCTCCACTTT.

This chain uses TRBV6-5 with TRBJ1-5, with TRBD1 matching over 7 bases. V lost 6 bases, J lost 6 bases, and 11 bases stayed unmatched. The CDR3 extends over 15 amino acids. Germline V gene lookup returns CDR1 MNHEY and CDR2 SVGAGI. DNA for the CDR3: TGTGCCAGCAGATATGACAGGGAATCGGGTCAGCCCCAGCATTTT. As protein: CASRYDRESGQPQHF.

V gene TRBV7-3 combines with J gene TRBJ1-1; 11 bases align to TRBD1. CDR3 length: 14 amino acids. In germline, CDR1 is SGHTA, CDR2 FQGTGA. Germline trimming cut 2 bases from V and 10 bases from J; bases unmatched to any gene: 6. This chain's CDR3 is CASSLWGQGEAAFF. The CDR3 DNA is TGTGCCAGCAGCTTATGGGGACAGGGGGAGGCAGCTTTCTTT. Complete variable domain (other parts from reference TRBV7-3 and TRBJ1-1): GAGVSQTPSNKVTEKGKYVELRCDPISGHTALYWYRQSLGQGPEFLIYFQGTGAADDSGLPNDRFFAVRPEGSVSTLKIQRTERGDSAVYLCASSLWGQGEAAFFGQGTRLTVV.

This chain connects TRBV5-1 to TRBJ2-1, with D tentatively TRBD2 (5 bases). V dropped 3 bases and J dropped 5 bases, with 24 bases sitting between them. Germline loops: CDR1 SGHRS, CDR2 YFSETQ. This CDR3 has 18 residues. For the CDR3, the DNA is TGCGCCAGCAGCTCGGTATCGACCTACCGGGATCCCCACAATGAGCAGTTCTTC. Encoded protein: CASSSVSTYRDPHNEQFF. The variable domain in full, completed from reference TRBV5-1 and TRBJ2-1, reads KAGVTQTPRYLIKTRGQQVTLSCSPISGHRSVSWYQQTPGQGLQFLFEYFSETQRNKGNFPGRFSGRQFSNSRSEMNVSTLELGDSALYLCASSSVSTYRDPHNEQFFGPGTRLTVL.

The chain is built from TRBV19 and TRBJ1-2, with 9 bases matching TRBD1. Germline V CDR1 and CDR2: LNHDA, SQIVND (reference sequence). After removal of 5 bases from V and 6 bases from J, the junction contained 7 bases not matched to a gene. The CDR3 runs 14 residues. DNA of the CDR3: TGTGCCAGTAGTTACGGACAGGGGATGGATGGCTACACCTTC. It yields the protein CASSYGQGMDGYTF.

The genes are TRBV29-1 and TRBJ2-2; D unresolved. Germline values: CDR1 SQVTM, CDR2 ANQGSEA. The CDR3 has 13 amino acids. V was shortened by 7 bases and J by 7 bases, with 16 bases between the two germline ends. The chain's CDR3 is CSARRGAGGELFF. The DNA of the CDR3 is TGCAGCGCCCGTAGAGGTGCCGGCGGGGAGCTGTTTTTT.

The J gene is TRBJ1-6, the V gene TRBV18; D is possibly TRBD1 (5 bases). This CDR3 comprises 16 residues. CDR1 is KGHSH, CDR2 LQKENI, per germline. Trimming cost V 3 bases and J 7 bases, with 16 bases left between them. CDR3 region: CASSPGLGLGNSPLHF. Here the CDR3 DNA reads TGTGCCAGCTCACCCGGCTTGGGGCTGGGGAATTCACCCCTCCACTTT.

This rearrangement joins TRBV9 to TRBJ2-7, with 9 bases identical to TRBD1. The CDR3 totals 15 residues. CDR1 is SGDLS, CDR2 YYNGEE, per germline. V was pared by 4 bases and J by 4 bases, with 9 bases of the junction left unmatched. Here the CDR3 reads CASSRYSTGGYEQYF. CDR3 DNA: TGTGCCAGCAGCCGATACTCGACAGGGGGGTACGAGCAGTACTTC.

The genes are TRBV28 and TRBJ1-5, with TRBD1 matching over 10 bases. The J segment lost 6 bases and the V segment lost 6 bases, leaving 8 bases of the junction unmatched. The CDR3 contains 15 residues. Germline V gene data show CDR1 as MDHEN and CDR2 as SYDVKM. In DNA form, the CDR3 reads TGTGCCAGCAGCTCTACCGGGACAGGGGTTCAGCCCCAGCATTTT. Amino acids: CASSSTGTGVQPQHF.

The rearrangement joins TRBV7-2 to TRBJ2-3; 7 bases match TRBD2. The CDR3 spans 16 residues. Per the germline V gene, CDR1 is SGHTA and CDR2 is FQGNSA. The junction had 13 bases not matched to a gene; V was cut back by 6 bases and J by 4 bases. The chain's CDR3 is CASRRVGMAGADTQYF. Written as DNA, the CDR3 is TGTGCCAGCAGACGCGTGGGGATGGCGGGGGCAGATACGCAGTATTTT.

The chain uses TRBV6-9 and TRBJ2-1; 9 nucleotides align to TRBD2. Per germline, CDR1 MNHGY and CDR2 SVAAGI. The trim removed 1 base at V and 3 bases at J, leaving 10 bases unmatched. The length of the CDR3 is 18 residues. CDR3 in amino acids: CASSYYTDSSGNYNEQFF. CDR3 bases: TGTGCCAGCAGTTATTACACAGATTCTAGCGGGAACTACAATGAGCAGTTCTTC.